These 29 T cell receptor beta chains were all obtained from the same sample, sequenced in a study of control samples from healthy donors and cancer patients. Assay: immunoSEQ multiplex PCR; the TCRdb copy retains only in-frame clones and omits some. The sample carries approximately 160,000 clones, 75% to 95% recorded once. Sequenced sample: blood. All receptors derive from a woman in her forties in good health.

The chain carries TRBV6-6 and TRBJ2-1; D is perhaps TRBD2 (7 bases). Germline CDR1 and CDR2: MNHNY and SVGAGI (reference sequence). The germline V and J ends were trimmed by 7 bases and 4 bases, with 14 bases remaining between them. CDR3 length: 14 amino acids. The DNA for the CDR3 is TGTGCCAGCAAGGGCGGGGGCCATTACAATGAGCAGTTCTTC. Encoded protein: CASKGGGHYNEQFF.

The chain is built from TRBV3-1 (or the pseudogene TRBV3-2) and TRBJ2-3; D may be TRBD1 (5 bases). Trimming pared 4 bases from V and 4 bases from J, leaving 6 bases between. The CDR3 has 12 amino acids. Per the germline V gene, CDR1 is LGHDT and CDR2 is YNNKEL (reference sequence). Here the CDR3 DNA reads TGTGCCAGCAGCCGGACATCAGATACGCAGTATTTT. Protein: CASSRTSDTQYF.

This chain connects TRBV5-1 to TRBJ2-7; 9 bases map to TRBD2. CDR3 length equals 15 residues. The trim removed 4 bases at V and 2 bases at J, leaving 7 bases unmatched. Germline lookup yields CDR1 SGHRS and CDR2 YFSETQ. The CDR3 sequence is CASSPNSGGPYEQYF. Written as DNA, the CDR3 is TGCGCCAGCAGCCCTAATAGCGGGGGCCCCTACGAGCAGTACTTC.

The V and J genes are TRBV7-9 and TRBJ1-2; D possibly corresponds to TRBD1 (6 bases). CDR1 is SEHNR, CDR2 FQNEAQ, per germline (reference sequence). This CDR3 region has 15 residues. Trimming removed 0 bases at V and 4 bases at J, with 12 bases between. The chain's CDR3 is CASSLASRGSYGYTF. The CDR3 DNA sequence: TGTGCCAGCAGCTTAGCGTCCAGGGGCAGCTATGGCTACACCTTC.

The chain uses TRBV6-6 and TRBJ2-7, with D maybe TRBD2 (7 bases). V lost 5 bases to trimming and J lost 2 bases, with 22 bases between them. CDR1 is MNHNY and CDR2 is SVGAGI in the germline V gene (reference sequence). The CDR3 totals 17 residues. The CDR3 is CASSQRGGAGETYEQYF. The CDR3 DNA reads TGTGCCAGCAGTCAACGAGGGGGGGCAGGGGAGACCTACGAGCAGTACTTC.

This clone was recorded once. The rearrangement joins TRBV27 to TRBJ1-1, with 8 bases matching TRBD1. The CDR3 spans 14 residues. V shed 5 bases and J 5 bases; nucleotides not matched to a gene: 7. In germline, CDR1 is MNHEY, CDR2 SMNVEV (reference sequence). CDR3: CASSLLDRGTEAFF. The CDR3 DNA is TGTGCCAGCAGTCTCCTCGACAGGGGAACTGAAGCTTTCTTT.

This clone was seen a few times. This chain uses TRBV5-1 with TRBJ2-7, with D tentatively TRBD1 (5 bases). Germline lookup yields CDR1 SGHRS and CDR2 YFSETQ. This CDR3 contains 13 residues. V was clipped by 5 bases and J by 2 bases, with 11 bases between them. CDR3 in amino acids: CASRWAGTYEQYF. DNA of the CDR3: TGCGCCAGCAGGTGGGCAGGGACCTACGAGCAGTACTTC.

This chain links TRBV3-1 (or the pseudogene TRBV3-2) with TRBJ1-1, with a weak D call TRBD1 (6 bases). The CDR3 has 16 residues. V lost 4 bases and J 2 bases, leaving 17 bases between the germline ends. Looked up from germline, CDR1 is LGHDT and CDR2 is YNNKEL (reference sequence). CDR3 bases: TGTGCCAGCAGCCGTCGGGGGGGGCTGATAAACACTGAAGCTTTCTTT. It encodes CASSRRGGLINTEAFF.

The chain joins TRBV7-8 to TRBJ1-2; possible D gene TRBD1, 5 bases. The CDR3 runs to 17 residues. Germline V CDR1 and CDR2: SGHVS, FQNEAQ. Between the trimmed V and J ends, which lost 7 bases and 1 base, there was a span of 22 bases. This CDR3 is CASTPAPGATFNYGYTF. The CDR3 DNA reads TGTGCCAGCACCCCGGCTCCTGGGGCCACCTTTAACTATGGCTACACCTTC.

The gene calls are TRBV4-2 and TRBJ2-1, with 7 bases fitting TRBD2. The germline V gene has CDR1 LGHNA and CDR2 YNFKEQ. The CDR3 sequence is 15 residues long. V lost 1 base to trimming and J lost 2 bases; unmatched junction nucleotides: 2. CDR3 sequence: CASSQVGGTYNEQFF. The CDR3 DNA reads TGTGCCAGCAGCCAAGTGGGGGGGACCTACAATGAGCAGTTCTTC.

The J gene is TRBJ1-2, the V gene TRBV7-9; D might be TRBD1 (5 bases). CDR1 SEHNR and CDR2 FQNEAQ come from the germline V gene (reference sequence). V lost 5 bases to trimming and J lost 8 bases, with 18 bases between them. The length of the CDR3 is 14 residues. CDR3 in DNA: TGTGCCAGCAGCCCAAGCCTCGGGGGGAGCGGCTACACCTTC. Translation: CASSPSLGGSGYTF.

The chain has TRBV6-5 and TRBJ1-1; D call uncertain. V shed 6 bases and J shed 1 base, with 15 bases lying between them. The CDR3 extends over 15 amino acids. Germline CDR1 is MNHEY and CDR2 is SVGAGI. The CDR3 sequence is CASSPQLGPNTEAFF. DNA of the CDR3: TGTGCCAGCAGCCCCCAGCTGGGCCCGAACACTGAAGCTTTCTTT.

This clone was counted a single time. The rearrangement links TRBV12-5 to TRBJ1-1; the D gene is possibly TRBD1 (6 bases). CDR1 is LGHNT, CDR2 FRNRAP, per germline. The CDR3 is made up of 14 amino acids. V was trimmed by 3 bases and J by 1 base, leaving 9 bases between them. CDR3 sequence reads: CASGFTGKNTEAFF. CDR3 coding DNA: TGTGCTAGTGGTTTCACAGGGAAGAACACTGAAGCTTTCTTT.

The V call is TRBV29-1, the J call TRBJ2-7, with no clear D. The CDR3 spans 11 residues. Trimming pared 4 bases from V and 2 bases from J, leaving 6 bases between. The V gene's germline CDR1 is SQVTM and CDR2 ANQGSEA. DNA of the CDR3: TGCAGCGTTGTCCGAACCTACGAGCAGTACTTC. Its translation is CSVVRTYEQYF.

The V call is TRBV27, the J call TRBJ1-2, with 7 positions matching TRBD1. Germline CDR1 MNHEY, CDR2 SMNVEV (reference sequence). V shed 5 bases and J 4 bases; nucleotides not matched to a gene: 7. The CDR3 is made up of 14 amino acids. In DNA, the CDR3 is TGTGCCAGCAGTGGGCGACAGGGCGTCTATGGCTACACCTTC. Its protein is CASSGRQGVYGYTF.

The V gene is TRBV3-1 (or the pseudogene TRBV3-2), the J gene TRBJ1-6, with D tentatively TRBD1 (5 bases). The CDR3 runs to 14 residues. V was clipped by 4 bases and J by 13 bases, with 17 bases between them. Per germline, CDR1 LGHDT and CDR2 YNNKEL (reference sequence). This chain's CDR3 is CASSPLAREAPLHF. CDR3 bases: TGTGCCAGCAGCCCTTTGGCCAGGGAGGCGCCCCTCCACTTT.

The rearrangement uses TRBV5-1 and TRBJ2-7; D remains ambiguous. Trimming cost V 1 base and J 1 base, with 9 bases left between them. The CDR3 runs 14 residues. Per the germline V gene, CDR1 is SGHRS and CDR2 is YFSETQ. Here the CDR3 reads CASSLRSTSYEQYF. Here the CDR3 DNA reads TGCGCCAGCAGCTTGAGGTCCACATCCTACGAGCAGTACTTC. Complete variable domain (other parts from reference TRBV5-1 and TRBJ2-7): KAGVTQTPRYLIKTRGQQVTLSCSPISGHRSVSWYQQTPGQGLQFLFEYFSETQRNKGNFPGRFSGRQFSNSRSEMNVSTLELGDSALYLCASSLRSTSYEQYFGPGTRLTVT.

There are a few counts of this clone. The rearrangement joins TRBV27 to TRBJ1-2; 8 bases are a match to TRBD1. The CDR3 has 13 residues. Germline-derived CDR1 and CDR2 are MNHEY and SMNVEV (reference sequence). V gave up 4 bases and J gave up 8 bases; unmatched junction bases: 6. The CDR3 sequence: CASSWTGSEGYTF. CDR3 in DNA: TGTGCCAGCAGTTGGACAGGGTCCGAAGGCTACACCTTC.

The chain couples TRBV6-6 to TRBJ2-3; 8 positions agree with TRBD1. CDR1 and CDR2 (germline): MNHNY, SVGAGI (reference sequence). This CDR3 is built from 13 residues. The trim removed 11 bases at V and 3 bases at J, leaving 7 bases unmatched. DNA for the CDR3: TGTGCCGTTAGCAACAGGGGGACAGATACGCAGTATTTT. Its protein product is CAVSNRGTDTQYF.

The chain uses TRBV6-5 and TRBJ1-3, with D possibly being TRBD1 (5 bases). The V end was cut by 0 bases, the J end by 9 bases, with 15 bases between. There are 15 residues in the CDR3. Looked up from germline, CDR1 is MNHEY and CDR2 is SVGAGI. CDR3 loop: CASSYSFQAGGTIYF. The DNA for the CDR3 is TGTGCCAGCAGTTACTCGTTTCAGGCCGGGGGCACCATATATTTT.

This clone was recorded only once. This sequence joins TRBV6-5 and TRBJ1-1; no definite D call. Trimming took 8 bases from V and 4 from J, leaving 17 bases between them. The CDR3 sequence is 14 residues long. Per germline, CDR1 MNHEY and CDR2 SVGAGI. The CDR3 nucleotides are TGTGCCAGCTGTCACAACCGGAGGGTCACTGAAGCTTTCTTT. Protein: CASCHNRRVTEAFF.

This rearrangement joins TRBV5-1 to TRBJ2-1; the D gene is possibly TRBD2 (6 bases). The CDR3 consists of 13 residues. Germline assignment: CDR1 SGHRS and CDR2 YFSETQ. The V gene lost 2 bases and the J gene lost 10 bases, with 13 bases spanning the gap. The chain's CDR3 is CASSFFGDSEQFF. Written as DNA, the CDR3 is TGCGCCAGCAGCTTCTTCGGGGACTCAGAGCAGTTCTTC.

The genes are TRBV18 and TRBJ1-2; D gene unclear. The CDR3 sequence is 14 residues long. Per germline, CDR1 KGHSH and CDR2 LQKENI. V was trimmed by 1 base and J by 7 bases, leaving 13 bases between them. The CDR3 bases are TGTGCCAGCTCACCACTGCAGGAGTCGGGTGGCTACACCTTC. This gives the protein CASSPLQESGGYTF.

V gene TRBV11-2 combines with J gene TRBJ1-1, with 7 bases aligning to TRBD1. V trimming: 4 bases; J trimming: 4 bases; junction bases outside the gene matches: 6. The V gene's germline CDR1 is SGHAT and CDR2 FQNNGV. This CDR3 contains 14 residues. This chain's CDR3 is CASSSQGDVTEAFF. DNA for the CDR3: TGTGCCAGCAGCTCCCAGGGGGACGTCACTGAAGCTTTCTTT.

The chain recombines TRBV13 with TRBJ1-4; 7 nucleotides line up with TRBD1. The J segment lost 8 bases and the V segment lost 0 bases, leaving 3 bases of the junction unmatched. The germline V gene has CDR1 PRHDT and CDR2 FYEKMQ (reference sequence). The CDR3 is 14 amino acids. CDR3 DNA: TGTGCCAGCAGCTTAGGCTACAGGGGAGAAAAACTGTTTTTT. It specifies CASSLGYRGEKLFF.

The chain employs TRBV7-9 and TRBJ2-3; the match to TRBD2 covers 9 bases. The V and J ends lost 4 bases and 4 bases, in that order; junction bases with no gene match: 6. There are 15 residues in the CDR3. Germline V gene lookup returns CDR1 SEHNR and CDR2 FQNEAQ (reference sequence). The CDR3 loop is CASSSWTSVADTQYF. As DNA, the CDR3 is TGTGCCAGCAGCTCATGGACTAGCGTGGCAGATACGCAGTATTTT.

The chain joins TRBV19 to TRBJ1-1, with D possibly matching TRBD1 (5 bases). CDR1 is LNHDA and CDR2 is SQIVND in the germline V gene (reference sequence). The V end was cut by 5 bases, the J end by 5 bases, with 12 bases between. The CDR3 contains 13 residues. The CDR3 DNA sequence: TGTGCCAGTAGTGTCGAGGGGCGGACTGAAGCTTTCTTT. Its translation is CASSVEGRTEAFF.

The J gene is TRBJ2-3, the V gene TRBV14; 9 nucleotides match TRBD1. Germline V gene data show CDR1 as SGHDN and CDR2 as FVKESK. The V and J ends lost 4 bases and 5 bases, in that order; junction bases with no gene match: 7. The CDR3 extends over 15 amino acids. CDR3 nucleotides: TGTGCCAGCAGCCTAGGACAGGGGTTTGGAGATACGCAGTATTTT. This translates into CASSLGQGFGDTQYF. Together with reference TRBV14 and TRBJ2-3, the CDR3 gives the full variable domain: EAGVTQFPSHSVIEKGQTVTLRCDPISGHDNLYWYRRVMGKEIKFLLHFVKESKQDESGMPNNRFLAERTGGTYSTLKVQPAELEDSGVYFCASSLGQGFGDTQYFGPGTRLTVL.

The chain has TRBV5-6 and TRBJ2-5, with 9 bases lining up with TRBD1. J was trimmed by 7 bases and V by 4 bases; bases with no gene match: 5. CDR3 length: 13 amino acids. Per germline, CDR1 SGHDT and CDR2 YYEEEE. CDR3 loop: CASSKDRGGTQYF. The CDR3 nucleotides read TGTGCCAGCAGCAAGGACAGGGGAGGGACCCAGTACTTC. Filled out from reference TRBV5-6 and TRBJ2-5, the complete variable domain reads DAGVTQSPTHLIKTRGQQVTLRCSPKSGHDTVSWYQQALGQGPQFIFQYYEEEERQRGNFPDRFSGHQFPNYSSELNVNALLLGDSALYLCASSKDRGGTQYFGPGTRLLVL.